A single T cell receptor (beta chain) is shown here with its context. The CDR3 extends over 15 amino acids. V dropped 2 bases and J dropped 3; count of bases not matched to a gene: 5. The germline gives CDR1 MGHRA, CDR2 YSYEKL. As judged by recently defined diagnostic criteria, patients with Susac syndrome had definite or probable disease. Negative isolation was used for CD8+ and CD4+ T cells, and FACS enrichment was applied to TEMRA cells. The data derive from a study of CD8 T cells in Susac syndrome. Study background: Active disease was present in six of the sequenced Susac syndrome patients, and remission in under 10.

Random-hexamer reverse transcription was applied to roughly 0.5 to 1 ug RNA. Amplification of TCR beta CDR3 by immunoSEQ multiplex PCR spanned 54 Vbeta and 13 Jbeta. TCRdb re-analysed the immunoSEQ multiplex PCR reads in MiXCR, keeping a single row per CDR3 protein. In the table there are some 180,000 distinct CDR3 sequences, about 94% of which are singletons. The origin of this receptor is a human donor with Susac syndrome. Material for sequencing was CD4+ T cells from PBMCs. This sequence joins TRBV4-1 and TRBJ1-2; 8 nucleotides match TRBD1. CDR3 protein: CASSQPRTGYYGYTF. CDR3 nucleotides: TGCGCCAGCAGCCAACCAAGGACAGGGTACTATGGCTACACCTTC.